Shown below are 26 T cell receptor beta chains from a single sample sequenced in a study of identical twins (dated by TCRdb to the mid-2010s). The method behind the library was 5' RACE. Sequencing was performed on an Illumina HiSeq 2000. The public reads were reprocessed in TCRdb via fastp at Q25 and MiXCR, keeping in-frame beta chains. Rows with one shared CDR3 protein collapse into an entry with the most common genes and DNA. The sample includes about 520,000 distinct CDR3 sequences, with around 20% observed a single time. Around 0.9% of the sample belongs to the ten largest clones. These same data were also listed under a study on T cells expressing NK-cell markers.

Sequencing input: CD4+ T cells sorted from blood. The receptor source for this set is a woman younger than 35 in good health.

This chain's CDR3 is CASSYSRDRVNEQFF. As DNA, the CDR3 is TGTGCCAGCAGTTACTCCCGGGACAGGGTGAATGAGCAGTTCTTC. The V gene is TRBV6-5, the J gene TRBJ2-1; TRBD1 matches at 9 bases. V shed 0 bases, J shed 7 bases, and the junction held 4 bases outside the gene matches. The CDR3 has 15 residues. Germline CDR1 reads MNHEY; CDR2 reads SVGAGI.

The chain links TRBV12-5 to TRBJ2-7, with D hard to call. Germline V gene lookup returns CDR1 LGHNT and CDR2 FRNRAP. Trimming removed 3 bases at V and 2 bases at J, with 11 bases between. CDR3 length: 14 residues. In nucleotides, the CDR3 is TGTGCTAGTGGTTTTATCTGGTGGCCCTACGAGCAGTACTTC. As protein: CASGFIWWPYEQYF.

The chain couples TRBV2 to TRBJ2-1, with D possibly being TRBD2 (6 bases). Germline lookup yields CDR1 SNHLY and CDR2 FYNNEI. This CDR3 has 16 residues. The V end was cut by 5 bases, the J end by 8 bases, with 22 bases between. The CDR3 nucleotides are TGTGCCAGCAGTCCCATTGGTTCTGGCAGGGAGGATGAGCAGTTCTTC. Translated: CASSPIGSGREDEQFF.

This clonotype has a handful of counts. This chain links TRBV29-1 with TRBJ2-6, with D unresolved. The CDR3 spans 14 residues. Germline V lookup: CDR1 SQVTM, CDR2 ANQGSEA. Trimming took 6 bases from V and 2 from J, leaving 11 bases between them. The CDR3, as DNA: TGCAGCGTAATGAGACGGACTGGGGCCAACGTCCTGACTTTC. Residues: CSVMRRTGANVLTF. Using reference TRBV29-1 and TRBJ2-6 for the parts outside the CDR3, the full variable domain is SAVISQKPSRDICQRGTSLTIQCQVDSQVTMMFWYRQQPGQSLTLIATANQGSEATYESGFVIDKFPISRPNLTFSTLTVSNMSPEDSSIYLCSVMRRTGANVLTFGAGSRLTVL.

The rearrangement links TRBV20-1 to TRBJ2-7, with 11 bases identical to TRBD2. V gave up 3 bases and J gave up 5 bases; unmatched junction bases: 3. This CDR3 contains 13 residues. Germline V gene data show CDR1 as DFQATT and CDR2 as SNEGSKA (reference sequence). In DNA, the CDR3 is TGCAGTGCTAGTACTAGCGGGAGACACGAGCAGTACTTC. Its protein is CSASTSGRHEQYF.

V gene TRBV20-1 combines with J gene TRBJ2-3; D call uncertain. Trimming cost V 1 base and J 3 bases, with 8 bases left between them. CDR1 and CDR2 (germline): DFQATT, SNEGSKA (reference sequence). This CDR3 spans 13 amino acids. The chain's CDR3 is CSARGLLTDTQYF. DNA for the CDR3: TGCAGTGCTAGAGGCCTCTTGACAGATACGCAGTATTTT.

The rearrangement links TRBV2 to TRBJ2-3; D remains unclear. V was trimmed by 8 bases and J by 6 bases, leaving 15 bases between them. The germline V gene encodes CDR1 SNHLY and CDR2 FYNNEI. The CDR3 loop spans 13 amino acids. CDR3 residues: CASEWASPDTQYF. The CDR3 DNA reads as TGTGCCAGCGAATGGGCCAGTCCGGATACGCAGTATTTT. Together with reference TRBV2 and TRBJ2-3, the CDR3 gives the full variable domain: EPEVTQTPSHQVTQMGQEVILRCVPISNHLYFYWYRQILGQKVEFLVSFYNNEISEKSEIFDDQFSVERPDGSNFTLKIRSTKLEDSAMYFCASEWASPDTQYFGPGTRLTVL.

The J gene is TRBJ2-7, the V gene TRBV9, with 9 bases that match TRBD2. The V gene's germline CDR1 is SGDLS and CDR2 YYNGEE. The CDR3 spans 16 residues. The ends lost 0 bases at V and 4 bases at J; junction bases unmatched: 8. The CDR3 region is CASSVGVAGGPYEQYF. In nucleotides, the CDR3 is TGTGCCAGCAGCGTAGGTGTGGCGGGGGGGCCTTACGAGCAGTACTTC.

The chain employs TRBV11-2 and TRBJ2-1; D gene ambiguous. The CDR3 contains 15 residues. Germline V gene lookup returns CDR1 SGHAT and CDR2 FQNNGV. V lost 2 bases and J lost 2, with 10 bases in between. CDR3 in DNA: TGTGCCAGCAGCTTATTAAGGGTAACCTACAATGAGCAGTTCTTC. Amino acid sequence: CASSLLRVTYNEQFF.

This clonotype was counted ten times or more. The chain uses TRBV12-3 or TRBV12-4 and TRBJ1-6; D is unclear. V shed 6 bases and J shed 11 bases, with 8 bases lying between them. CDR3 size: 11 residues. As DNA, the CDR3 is TGTGCCAGCAGCGGTTCGACACCCCTCCACTTT. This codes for CASSGSTPLHF.

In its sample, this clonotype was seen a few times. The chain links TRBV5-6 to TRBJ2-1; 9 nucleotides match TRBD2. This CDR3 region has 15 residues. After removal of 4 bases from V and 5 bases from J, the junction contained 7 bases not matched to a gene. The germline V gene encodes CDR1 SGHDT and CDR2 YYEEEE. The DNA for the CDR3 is TGTGCCAGCAGCATCATGCGGGAGGGAAACAATGAGCAGTTCTTC. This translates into CASSIMREGNNEQFF.

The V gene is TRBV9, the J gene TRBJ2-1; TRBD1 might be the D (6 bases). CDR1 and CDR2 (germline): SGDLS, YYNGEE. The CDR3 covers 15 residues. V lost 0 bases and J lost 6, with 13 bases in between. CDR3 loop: CASSVDPQGINEQFF. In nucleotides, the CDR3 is TGTGCCAGCAGCGTAGACCCACAGGGAATCAATGAGCAGTTCTTC.

The CDR3 nucleotides are TGTGCCAGCACAACCTACAGGGGGTCATACGAGCAGTACTTC. This codes for CASTTYRGSYEQYF. The V call is TRBV28, the J call TRBJ2-7, with 8 bases matching TRBD1. This CDR3 comprises 14 residues. V lost 7 bases, J lost 4 bases, and 9 bases stayed unmatched. The germline V gene has CDR1 MDHEN and CDR2 SYDVKM.

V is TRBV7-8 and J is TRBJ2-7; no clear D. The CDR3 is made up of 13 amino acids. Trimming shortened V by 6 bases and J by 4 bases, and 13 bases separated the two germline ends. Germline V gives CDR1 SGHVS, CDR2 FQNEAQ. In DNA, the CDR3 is TGTGCCAGCAGTCCACTCGAAGGGTACGAGCAGTACTTC. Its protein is CASSPLEGYEQYF.

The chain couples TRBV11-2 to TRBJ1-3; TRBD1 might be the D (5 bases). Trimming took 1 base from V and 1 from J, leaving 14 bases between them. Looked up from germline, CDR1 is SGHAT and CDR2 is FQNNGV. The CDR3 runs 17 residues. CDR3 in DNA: TGTGCCAGCAGCTTAGGACCCACGGGACCGTCTGGAAACACCATATATTTT. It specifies CASSLGPTGPSGNTIYF.

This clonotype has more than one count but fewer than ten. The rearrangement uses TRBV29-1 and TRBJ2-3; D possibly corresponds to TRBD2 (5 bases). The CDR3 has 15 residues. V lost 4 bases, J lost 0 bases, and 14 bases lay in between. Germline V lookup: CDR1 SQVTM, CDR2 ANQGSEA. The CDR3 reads CSVVYEGGSTDTQYF. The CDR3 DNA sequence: TGCAGCGTTGTTTACGAGGGCGGGAGCACAGATACGCAGTATTTT.

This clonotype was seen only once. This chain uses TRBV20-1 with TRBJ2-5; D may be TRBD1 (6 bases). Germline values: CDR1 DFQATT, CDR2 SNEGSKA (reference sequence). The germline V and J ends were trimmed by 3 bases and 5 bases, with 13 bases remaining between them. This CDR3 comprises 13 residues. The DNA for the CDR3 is TGCAGTGCTAGGAAAATTACAGGGGAGACCCAGTACTTC. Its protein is CSARKITGETQYF.

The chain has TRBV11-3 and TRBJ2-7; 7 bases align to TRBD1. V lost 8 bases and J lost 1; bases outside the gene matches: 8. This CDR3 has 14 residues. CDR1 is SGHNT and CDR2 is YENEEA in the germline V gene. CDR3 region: CASGNGDSSYEQYF. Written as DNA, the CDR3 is TGTGCCAGCGGGAACGGGGACAGTTCCTACGAGCAGTACTTC.

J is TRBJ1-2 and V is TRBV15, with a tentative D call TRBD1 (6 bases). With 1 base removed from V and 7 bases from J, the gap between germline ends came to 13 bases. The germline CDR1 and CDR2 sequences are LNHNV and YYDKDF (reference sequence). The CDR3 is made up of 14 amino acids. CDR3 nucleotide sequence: TGTGCCACCAGCAGAGGGTCACAGGGAGGTGGCTACACCTTC. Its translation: CATSRGSQGGGYTF.

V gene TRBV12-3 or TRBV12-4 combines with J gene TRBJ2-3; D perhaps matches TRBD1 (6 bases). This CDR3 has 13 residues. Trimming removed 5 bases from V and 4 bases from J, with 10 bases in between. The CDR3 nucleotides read TGTGCCAGCAGTGTCACAGGGTCAGATACGCAGTATTTT. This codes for CASSVTGSDTQYF.

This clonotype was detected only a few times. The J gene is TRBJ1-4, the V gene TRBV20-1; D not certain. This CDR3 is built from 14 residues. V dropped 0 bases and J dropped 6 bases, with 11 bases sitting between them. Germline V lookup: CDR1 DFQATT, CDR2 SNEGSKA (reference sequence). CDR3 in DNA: TGCAGTGCTAGAGATCCCCGCCTGGATGAAAAACTGTTTTTT. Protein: CSARDPRLDEKLFF.

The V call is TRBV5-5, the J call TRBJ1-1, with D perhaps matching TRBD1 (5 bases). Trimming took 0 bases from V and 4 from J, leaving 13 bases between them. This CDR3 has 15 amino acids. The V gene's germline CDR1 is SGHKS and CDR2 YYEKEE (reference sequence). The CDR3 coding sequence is TGTGCCAGCAGCTTGGTATGGGGCACGGGCACTGAAGCTTTCTTT. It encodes CASSLVWGTGTEAFF. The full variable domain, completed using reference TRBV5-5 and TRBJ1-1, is DAGVTQSPTHLIKTRGQQVTLRCSPISGHKSVSWYQQVLGQGPQFIFQYYEKEERGRGNFPDRFSARQFPNYSSELNVNALLLGDSALYLCASSLVWGTGTEAFFGQGTRLTVV.

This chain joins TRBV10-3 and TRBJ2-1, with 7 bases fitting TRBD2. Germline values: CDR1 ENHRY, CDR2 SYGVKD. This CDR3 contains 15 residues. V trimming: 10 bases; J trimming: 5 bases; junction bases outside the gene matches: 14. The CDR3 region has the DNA TGTGCCACTCGACGCGGGGCTAGCGGAGACAATGAGCAGTTCTTC. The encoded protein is CATRRGASGDNEQFF.

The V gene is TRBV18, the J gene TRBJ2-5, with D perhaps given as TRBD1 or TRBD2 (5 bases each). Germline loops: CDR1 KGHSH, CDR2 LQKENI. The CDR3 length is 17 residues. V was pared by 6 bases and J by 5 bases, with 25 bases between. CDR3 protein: CASSPPKGVRGAETQYF. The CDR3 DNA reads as TGTGCCAGCTCCCCTCCCAAAGGGGTCCGGGGAGCTGAGACCCAGTACTTC.

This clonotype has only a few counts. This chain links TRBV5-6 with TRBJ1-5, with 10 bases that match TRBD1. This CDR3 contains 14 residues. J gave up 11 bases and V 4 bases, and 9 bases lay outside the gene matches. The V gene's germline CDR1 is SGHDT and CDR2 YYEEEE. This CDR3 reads CASSKRTGGRSQHF. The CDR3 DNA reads TGTGCCAGCAGCAAAAGGACAGGGGGAAGGTCCCAGCATTTT.

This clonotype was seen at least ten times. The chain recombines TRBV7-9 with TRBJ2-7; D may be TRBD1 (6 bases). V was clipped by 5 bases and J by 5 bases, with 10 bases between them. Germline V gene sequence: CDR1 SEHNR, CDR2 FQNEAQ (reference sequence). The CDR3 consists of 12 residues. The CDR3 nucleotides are TGTGCCAGCAGCCCCCAGGGGAACGAGCAGTACTTC. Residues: CASSPQGNEQYF.